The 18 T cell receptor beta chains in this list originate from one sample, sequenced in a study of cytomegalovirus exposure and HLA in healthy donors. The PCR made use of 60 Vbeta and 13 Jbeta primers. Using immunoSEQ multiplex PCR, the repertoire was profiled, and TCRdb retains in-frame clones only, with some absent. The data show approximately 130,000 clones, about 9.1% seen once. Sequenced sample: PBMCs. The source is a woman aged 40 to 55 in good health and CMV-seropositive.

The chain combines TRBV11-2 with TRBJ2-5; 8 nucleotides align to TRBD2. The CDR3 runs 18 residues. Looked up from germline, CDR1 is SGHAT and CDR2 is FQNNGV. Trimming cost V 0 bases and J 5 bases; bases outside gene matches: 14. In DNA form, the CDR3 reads TGTGCCAGCAGCTTAGACGTCCAGCTCGGGGGGGCCGGGGAGACCCAGTACTTC. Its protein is CASSLDVQLGGAGETQYF.

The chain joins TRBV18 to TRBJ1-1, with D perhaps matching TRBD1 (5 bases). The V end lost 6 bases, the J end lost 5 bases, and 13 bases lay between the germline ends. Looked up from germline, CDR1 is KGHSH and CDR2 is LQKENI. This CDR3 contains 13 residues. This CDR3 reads CASSAGGGTEAFF. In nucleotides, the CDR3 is TGTGCCAGCTCGGCCGGGGGAGGGACTGAAGCTTTCTTT.

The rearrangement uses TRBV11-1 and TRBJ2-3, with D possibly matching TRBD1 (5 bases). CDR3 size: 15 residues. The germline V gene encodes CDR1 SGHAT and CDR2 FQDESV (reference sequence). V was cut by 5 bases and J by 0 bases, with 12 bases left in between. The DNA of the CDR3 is TGTGCCAGCAGCGTAACAGGTTCTAGCACAGATACGCAGTATTTT. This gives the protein CASSVTGSSTDTQYF.

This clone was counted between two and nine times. This CDR3 is CASSYTGGEIYSEQFF. The CDR3 nucleotides are TGTGCCAGCAGTTACACAGGGGGGGAAATTTATAGTGAGCAGTTCTTC. This chain joins TRBV27 and TRBJ2-1; a possible D gene is TRBD1 (8 bases). The V gene's germline CDR1 is MNHEY and CDR2 SMNVEV (reference sequence). The CDR3 runs to 16 residues. The V gene lost 4 bases and the J gene lost 9 bases, with 22 bases spanning the gap.

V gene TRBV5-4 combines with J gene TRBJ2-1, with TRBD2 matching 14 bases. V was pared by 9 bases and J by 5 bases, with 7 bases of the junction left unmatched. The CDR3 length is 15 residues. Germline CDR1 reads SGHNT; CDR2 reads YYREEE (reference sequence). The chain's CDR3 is CAISPGLAGDNEQFF. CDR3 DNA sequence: TGTGCCATCTCTCCGGGACTAGCGGGGGACAATGAGCAGTTCTTC.

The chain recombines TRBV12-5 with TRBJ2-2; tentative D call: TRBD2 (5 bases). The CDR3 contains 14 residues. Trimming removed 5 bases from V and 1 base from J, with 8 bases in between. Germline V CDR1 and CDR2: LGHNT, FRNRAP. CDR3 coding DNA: TGTGCTAGTGGTCCAGGACTGAACACCGGGGAGCTGTTTTTT. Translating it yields CASGPGLNTGELFF.

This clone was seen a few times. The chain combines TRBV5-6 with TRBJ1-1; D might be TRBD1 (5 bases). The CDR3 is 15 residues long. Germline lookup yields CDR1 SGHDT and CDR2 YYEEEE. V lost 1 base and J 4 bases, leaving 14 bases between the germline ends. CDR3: CASSLSGSVGTEAFF. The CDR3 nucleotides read TGTGCCAGCAGCTTGTCAGGGTCGGTAGGCACTGAAGCTTTCTTT.

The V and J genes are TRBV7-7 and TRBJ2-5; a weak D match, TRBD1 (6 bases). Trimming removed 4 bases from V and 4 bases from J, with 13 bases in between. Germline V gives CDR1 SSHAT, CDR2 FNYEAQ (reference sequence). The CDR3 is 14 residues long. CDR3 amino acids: CASSYRVFSETQYF. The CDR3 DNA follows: TGTGCCAGCAGCTACAGGGTTTTTTCAGAGACCCAGTACTTC.

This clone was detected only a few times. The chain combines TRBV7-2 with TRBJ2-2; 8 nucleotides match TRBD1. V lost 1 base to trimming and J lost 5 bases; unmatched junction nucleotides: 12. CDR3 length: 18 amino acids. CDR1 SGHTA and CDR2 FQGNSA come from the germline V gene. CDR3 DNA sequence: TGTGCCAGCAGCTTAGGGACAGGGCTTCCAAAAAGTACCGGGGAGCTGTTTTTT. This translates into CASSLGTGLPKSTGELFF.

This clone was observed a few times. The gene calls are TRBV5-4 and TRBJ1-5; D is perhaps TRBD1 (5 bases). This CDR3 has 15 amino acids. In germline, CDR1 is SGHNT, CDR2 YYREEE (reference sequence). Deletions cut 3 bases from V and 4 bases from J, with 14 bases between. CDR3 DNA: TGTGCCAGCAGCTCCTCGGGGGAGGTTAATCAGCCCCAGCATTTT. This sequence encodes CASSSSGEVNQPQHF.

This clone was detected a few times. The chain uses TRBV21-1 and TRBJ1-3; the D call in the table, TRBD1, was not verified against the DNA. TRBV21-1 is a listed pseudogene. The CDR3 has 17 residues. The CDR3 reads CASSKDSVTGVGNTIYF. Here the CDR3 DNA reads TGTGCCAGCAGCAAAGATTCGGTGACAGGGGTTGGAAACACCATATATTTT.

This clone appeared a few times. The CDR3 here is CATSRDTSDTQYF. CDR3 in DNA: TGTGCCACCAGCAGAGATACTTCAGATACGCAGTATTTT. The V call is TRBV15, the J call TRBJ2-3; unclear D gene. CDR3 length equals 13 residues. Germline V gene sequence: CDR1 LNHNV, CDR2 YYDKDF (reference sequence). Between the trimmed V and J ends, which lost 0 bases and 4 bases, there was a span of 5 bases.

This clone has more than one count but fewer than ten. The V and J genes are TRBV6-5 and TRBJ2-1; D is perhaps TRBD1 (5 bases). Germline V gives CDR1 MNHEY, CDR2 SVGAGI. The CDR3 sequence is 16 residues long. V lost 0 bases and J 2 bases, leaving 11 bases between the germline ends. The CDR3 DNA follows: TGTGCCAGCAGTTACTCGAAGGGGATGACCTACAATGAGCAGTTCTTC. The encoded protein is CASSYSKGMTYNEQFF.

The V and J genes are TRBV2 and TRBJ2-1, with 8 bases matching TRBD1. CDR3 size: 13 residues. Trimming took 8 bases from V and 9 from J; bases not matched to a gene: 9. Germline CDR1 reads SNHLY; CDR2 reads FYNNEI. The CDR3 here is CASGGQVLFEQFF. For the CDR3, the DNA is TGTGCCAGCGGGGGACAGGTCCTTTTTGAGCAGTTCTTC.

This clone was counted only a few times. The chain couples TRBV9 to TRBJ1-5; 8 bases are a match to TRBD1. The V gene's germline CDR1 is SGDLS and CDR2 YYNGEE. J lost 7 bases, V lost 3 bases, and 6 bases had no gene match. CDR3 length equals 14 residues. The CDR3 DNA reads TGTGCCAGCAGCGAACAGGGGGACGGGCAGCCCCAGCATTTT. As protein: CASSEQGDGQPQHF.

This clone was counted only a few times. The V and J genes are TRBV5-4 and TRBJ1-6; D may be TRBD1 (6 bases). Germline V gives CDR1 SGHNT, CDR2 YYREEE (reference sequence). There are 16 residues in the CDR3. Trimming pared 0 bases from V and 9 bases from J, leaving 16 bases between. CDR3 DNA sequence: TGTGCCAGCAGCTTGGCCCTTGGACAGCCCAGTTCACCCCTCCACTTT. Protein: CASSLALGQPSSPLHF.

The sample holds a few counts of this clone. CDR3 residues: CASSGDRGSSYEQYF. The CDR3 nucleotides read TGTGCCAGCAGTGGCGACAGGGGAAGCTCCTACGAGCAGTACTTC. V gene TRBV2 combines with J gene TRBJ2-7; 8 nucleotides agree with TRBD1. CDR3 length equals 15 residues. Germline CDR1 is SNHLY and CDR2 is FYNNEI. The V gene end was trimmed by 4 bases and the J gene end by 0 bases; junction bases not matched to a gene: 5.

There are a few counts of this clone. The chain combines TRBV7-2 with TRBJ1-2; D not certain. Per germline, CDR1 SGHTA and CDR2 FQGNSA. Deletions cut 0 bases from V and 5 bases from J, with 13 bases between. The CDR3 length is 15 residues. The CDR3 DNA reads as TGTGCCAGCAGCTTAGCAGCGGGTGAGGGTTATGGCTACACCTTC. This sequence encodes CASSLAAGEGYGYTF. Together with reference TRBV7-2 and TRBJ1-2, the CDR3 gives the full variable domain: GAGVSQSPSNKVTEKGKDVELRCDPISGHTALYWYRQSLGQGLEFLIYFQGNSAPDKSGLPSDRFSAERTGGSVSTLTIQRTQQEDSAVYLCASSLAAGEGYGYTFGSGTRLTVV.